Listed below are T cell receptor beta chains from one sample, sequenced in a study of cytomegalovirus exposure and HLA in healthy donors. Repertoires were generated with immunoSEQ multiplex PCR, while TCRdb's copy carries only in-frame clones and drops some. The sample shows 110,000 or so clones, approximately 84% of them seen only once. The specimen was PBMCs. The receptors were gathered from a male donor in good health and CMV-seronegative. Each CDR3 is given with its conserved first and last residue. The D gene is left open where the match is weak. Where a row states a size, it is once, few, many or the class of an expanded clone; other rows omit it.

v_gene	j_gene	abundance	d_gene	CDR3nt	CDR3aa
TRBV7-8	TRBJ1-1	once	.	TGTGCCAGCAGCTTAGAGCGGGGGACTGAAGCTTTCTTT	CASSLERGTEAFF
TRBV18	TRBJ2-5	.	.	TGTGCCAGCTCACCAGACACTAGTTACCAAGAGACCCAGTACTTC	CASSPDTSYQETQYF
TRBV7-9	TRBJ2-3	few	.	TGTGCCAGCAGCTCACCGGCCCCGGGGGAACTAGGGGATACGCAGTATTTT	CASSSPAPGELGDTQYF
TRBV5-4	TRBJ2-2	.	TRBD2	TGTGCCAGCAGCTTGGGGGAGGGTCCCGGGGAGCTGTTTTTT	CASSLGEGPGELFF
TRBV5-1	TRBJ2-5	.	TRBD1	TGCGCCAGCAGCCCACCCCTAGGGGGGACAGGGGTGGAGACCCAGTACTTC	CASSPPLGGTGVETQYF
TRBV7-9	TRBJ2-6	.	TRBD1	TGTGCCAGCACGTCGAGGGACAGGGGGGCTGGGGCCAACGTCCTGACTTTC	CASTSRDRGAGANVLTF
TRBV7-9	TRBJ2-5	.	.	TGTTCCAGCAGCTTAGATACAGTGGGAGTTTGGGAGACCCAGTACTTC	CSSSLDTVGVWETQYF
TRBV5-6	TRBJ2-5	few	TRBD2	TGTGCCAGCAGCCAGGGAGGGTCCCAAGAGACCCAGTACTTC	CASSQGGSQETQYF
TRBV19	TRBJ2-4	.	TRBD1	TGTGCCAGTAGTTCCACCAACAGGGGTAACATTCAGTACTTC	CASSSTNRGNIQYF
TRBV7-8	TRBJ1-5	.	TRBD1	TGTGCCAGCAGAAGATCCGACAGGGATTACGGCAATCAGCCCCAGCATTTT	CASRRSDRDYGNQPQHF
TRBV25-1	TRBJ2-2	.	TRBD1	TGTGCCAGCAGTGACGCCAGGGGGCCTGGGGAGCTGTTTTTT	CASSDARGPGELFF
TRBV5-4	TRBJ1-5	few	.	TGTGCCAGCAGCTTGGAAGGAGAACAGCCCCAGCATTTT	CASSLEGEQPQHF
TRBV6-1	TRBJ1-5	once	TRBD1	TGTGCCAGCAGTGAATATGGGACAGGGGGTTGGACGCATTTT	CASSEYGTGGWTHF
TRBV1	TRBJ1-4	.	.	TGCACCAGCAGCCTGAAAGGGGCGGGGGACAGGTGTTTGGGGTTTTTT	CTSSLKGAGDRCLGFF
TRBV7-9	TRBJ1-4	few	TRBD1	TGTGCCAGCAGCCGTAGGCAGGGGGTTTATGAAAAACTGTTTTTT	CASSRRQGVYEKLFF
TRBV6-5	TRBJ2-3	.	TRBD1	TGTGCCAGCAGACCCGCCGGGACAGGGGTCTCGTATTTT	CASRPAGTGVSYF
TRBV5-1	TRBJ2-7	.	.	TGCGCCAGCAGTCCGGAAATTGACAAAAGTAGCGAGCAGTACTTC	CASSPEIDKSSEQYF
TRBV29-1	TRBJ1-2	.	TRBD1	TGCAGCGTTGAAACCCCTGGGACAGGGTCCTTTGGCTACACCTTC	CSVETPGTGSFGYTF
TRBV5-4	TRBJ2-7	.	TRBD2	TGTGCCAGCAGCATTAATAGCGGGAGCCACGAGCAGTACTTC	CASSINSGSHEQYF
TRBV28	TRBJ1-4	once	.	TGTGCCAGCAGTTTTAGAGTAACTAATGAAAAACTGTTTTTT	CASSFRVTNEKLFF
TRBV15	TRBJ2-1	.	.	TGTGCCACCAGCAGAGGGAGGGGGCCCGATAGGGGGAATGAGCAGTTCTTC	CATSRGRGPDRGNEQFF
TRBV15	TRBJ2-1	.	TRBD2	TGTGCCACCAGCATGGGCGCCAGCGGGGGTTTGAATGAGCAGTTCTTC	CATSMGASGGLNEQFF
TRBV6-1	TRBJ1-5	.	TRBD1	TGTGCCAGCAGCGGACAGGGCGGTAATCAGCCCCAGCATTTT	CASSGQGGNQPQHF
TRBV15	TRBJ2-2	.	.	TGTGCCACCAGCAGAGGAGGGGGGAACACCGGGGAGCTGTTTTTT	CATSRGGGNTGELFF
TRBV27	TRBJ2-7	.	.	TGTGCCAGCAGTTTTGGAGGGAGTCGGTACGAGCAGTACTTC	CASSFGGSRYEQYF
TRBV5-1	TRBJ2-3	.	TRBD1	TGCGCCAGCATCCGATTCCTGGTGACAGGGTGTGGCACAGATACGCAGTATTTT	CASIRFLVTGCGTDTQYF
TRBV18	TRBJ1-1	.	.	TGTGCCAGCTCACCACAGGCCGGGACTGAAGCTTTCTTT	CASSPQAGTEAFF
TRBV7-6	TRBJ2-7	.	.	TGTGCCAGCAGCTTCGAGAGTTACCCGCAGTACTTC	CASSFESYPQYF
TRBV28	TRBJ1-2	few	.	TGTGCCAGCAGTGGGAGGGGGAGTTACTATGGCTACACCTTC	CASSGRGSYYGYTF
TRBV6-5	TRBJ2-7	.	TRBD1	TGTGCCAGCAGTTACTCTTACGGCAGGGGGATCTACGAGCAGTACTTC	CASSYSYGRGIYEQYF
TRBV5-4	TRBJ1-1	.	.	TGTGCCAGCACCTCGACTGCGGGGCACACTGAAGCTTTCTTT	CASTSTAGHTEAFF
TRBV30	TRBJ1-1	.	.	TGTGCCTGGAGTGCGGGACTAGCGACTGAAGCTTTCTTT	CAWSAGLATEAFF
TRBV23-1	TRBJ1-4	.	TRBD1	TGCGCCAGCAGTCAATCGAAGGGCCTGACAGGGGATGCGAGCGAAAAACTGTTTTTT	CASSQSKGLTGDASEKLFF
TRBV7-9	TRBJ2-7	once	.	TGTGCCAGCAGCCAAACCCCGGGACACATCTCCTACGAGCAGTACTTC	CASSQTPGHISYEQYF
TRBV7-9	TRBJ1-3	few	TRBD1	TGTGCCAGCAGCCAGTACAGGGGAAACAGAAACACCATATATTTT	CASSQYRGNRNTIYF
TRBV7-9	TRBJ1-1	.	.	TGTGCCAGCAGCTTCAGGGCCACTGAAGCTTTCTTT	CASSFRATEAFF
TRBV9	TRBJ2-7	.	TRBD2	TGTGCCAGCAGCATACTAGCGGACTCCTACGAGCAGTACTTC	CASSILADSYEQYF
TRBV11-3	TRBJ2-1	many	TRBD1	TGTGCCAGCAGCTGGACCGGGACAGGGTCCTACAATGAGCAGTTCTTC	CASSWTGTGSYNEQFF
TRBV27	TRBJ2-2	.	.	TGTGCCAGCAGTTGGGCGGGCACCGGGGAGCTGTTTTTT	CASSWAGTGELFF
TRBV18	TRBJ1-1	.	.	TGTGCCAGCTCACTGGGAACAGGGAACACTGAAGCTTTCTTT	CASSLGTGNTEAFF
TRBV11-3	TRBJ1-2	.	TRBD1	TGTGCCAGCAGCCCTCGCGGGGACAGGGACGGCTACACCTTC	CASSPRGDRDGYTF
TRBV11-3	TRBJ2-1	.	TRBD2	TGTGCCAGCAGCACAGTGAGCGGGAACTACAATGAGCAGTTCTTC	CASSTVSGNYNEQFF
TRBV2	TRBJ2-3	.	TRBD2	TGTGCCAGCAGCTTTTTGGAGACTAGCTTTGTCGCAGATACGCAGTATTTT	CASSFLETSFVADTQYF
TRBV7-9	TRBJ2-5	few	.	TGTGCCAGCAGCTTAGCGACAGACCAAGAGACCCAGTACTTC	CASSLATDQETQYF
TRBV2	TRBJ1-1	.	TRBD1	TGTGCCAGCAGTCAATATCAGGGGGGCGAAACTGAAGCTTTCTTT	CASSQYQGGETEAFF
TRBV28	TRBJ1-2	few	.	TGTGCCAGCAGGGGGTCAGGGCAGGGGAGAGGCTACACCTTC	CASRGSGQGRGYTF